This T cell receptor beta chain is from a study of cytomegalovirus exposure and HLA in healthy donors (dated by TCRdb to the late 2010s). Regarding the study in general: An earlier analysis of approximately 590 of the donors reported 250 to 350 Gb of sequence data and 120 million or so unique TCR beta sequences from roughly 180 million T cells. Roughly 300 gigabases of sequencing data and some 85 million unique TCR sequences were included in an early release covering around 650 HLA-typed donors. Of the roughly 410 genotyped donors, 75% to 85% were placed in the genetic ancestry cluster associated with self-reported Caucasian donors. The study aimed to test whether cataloging public T cell receptors could reveal signatures of past pathogen exposure. Using immunosequencing, the study profiled T cell repertoires from roughly 650 subjects and related those repertoires to cytomegalovirus serostatus. A separate validation cohort of 100 to 150 different subjects was used in addition to the roughly 720-subject first cohort. To predict cytomegalovirus infection status, the study combined high-throughput TCR immunosequencing, statistical association of individual TCRs with disease status, and machine learning. To study patterns of TCR occurrence, a later analysis re-analyzed previously published TCR beta repertoires from around 670 donors and added high-resolution HLA genotyping. Rather than using new phenotypic data, the later analysis identified candidate immune exposures from TCR beta sequences and from how often those sequences occurred across donors. In an earlier analysis of roughly 540 of the donors, high-throughput TCR beta sequencing was used to judge whether each TCR beta V gene segment behaved as functional or pseudogenic. Donor age, sex, ethnicity and CMV serostatus were collected together with the repertoire data. A later genetic analysis took genome-wide SNP genotypes for about 55% of the roughly 670 donors and used that subset as a discovery cohort. All discovery cohort repertoires had been generated on a single sequencing platform. Both class I and class II loci were covered by HLA typing, at four-digit resolution. Typing coverage differed by locus: A, B, C, DRB1 and DQB1 were typed in about 620-630 donors, DQA1 in about 550, DPA1 in 600 to 610, and DPB1 in 450 to 480. A handful of DR-DQ haplotypes were handled as single units for association and clustering because linkage in the cohort was strong. Across some 400 genotyped donors of the cohort, an average of about 220,000 unique TCR beta nucleotide sequences per donor were sequenced, and approximately 17% of those sequences were non-productive.

The CDR3 goes from the cysteine to the phenylalanine over 15 residues. Only CDR3 DNA is held: 45 bases, read in frame from base 1. Cut back by 1 base and 3 bases, the V and J ends lie 12 bases apart. Based on the germline V gene, the CDR1 and CDR2 sequences are MGHRA and YSYEKL. Overall study results and their limits: The sequencing pipeline was judged likely to have produced a cluster of highly shared sequence variants as a technical artifact. While some public TCRs were present in many individuals, most TCR sequences turned up only very rarely across donors. It was suggested by the authors that the approach could potentially be generalized to other disease states and immunological phenotypes. HLA typing was unavailable for some donors at each locus, so association tests used only the typed subset. This cohort had only TCR beta chains sequenced, and the lack of alpha or paired-chain data limited which features could be detected. Strong co-occurrence of HLA alleles, especially DR and DQ, made assigning TCR associations to individual alleles difficult. At a false discovery rate of 0.05, a later analysis linked about 17,000 TCR beta sequences to specific HLA alleles. The presence/absence analyses assumed that sequencing depth was roughly uniform across donors, and that assumption may not be true. Because counts were too low, seventeen rarely observed V segments, including chromosome 9 orphons, were excluded from the earlier analysis of a few hundred of the donors. The study gave a list of 150 to 200 TCR beta chains associated with cytomegalovirus. Broadly in line with IMGT annotations, most TCR beta V segments showed up in productive rearrangements about 87% or about 30% of the time in an earlier analysis of 450 to 600 of the donors. A further reported finding was that TCR beta sequences accurately predicted the HLA-A and HLA-B alleles for most subjects in the first cohort. In a later genetic analysis, a missense DCLRE1C variant was associated with V-gene and J-gene trimming of TCR beta chains, and the association was replicated in an independent cohort. According to a later analysis, parvovirus B19, influenza, CMV and Epstein-Barr virus appeared linked to several top co-occurrence clusters. A later analysis found that HLA-associated TCR beta chains were more clonally expanded and had lower generation probabilities than equally common non-associated chains. A later genetic analysis reported fewer N-insertions in productive TCRs among donors in an Asian-associated ancestry cluster than the 666-donor mean. The 87-base-pair reads could not distinguish some IMGT-functional V segments, including TRBV6-2 and TRBV6-3, so those segments were excluded. The classifier was reported to diagnose cytomegalovirus status with high specificity and sensitivity in both the original cohort and the validation cohort. In a later analysis, TCR association rates were found to vary across HLA loci, with the most associated TCRs seen for DRB1 alleles and the fewest for HLA-C alleles. Linkage disequilibrium might explain the correlated functional status among segregating V segments, but an unknown experimental factor could not be excluded. In a later analysis, most CMV-associated TCR beta chains were found to appear HLA-restricted, with HLA associations seemingly driven largely by CMV exposure. A few of the identified cytomegalovirus-associated TCR beta chains were confirmed in vitro to be specific for cytomegalovirus antigens. For the cohort, immune exposure information was limited to CMV serostatus.

In total, just over 650 healthy bone marrow donors made up the cohort. At the time of sampling, every cohort member was nominally healthy, though immune exposures that went unrecorded were likely present. The donor was CMV seropositive and belonged to the group of over 250 seropositive cohort members. A peripheral blood sample was collected from each donor, and TCR beta sequencing was performed on peripheral blood mononuclear cells. Genomic DNA extraction from the blood cell samples was performed with the Qiagen DNeasy Blood Extraction Kit. This clone was recorded once. No antigen is known for it. Per-base quality was not reported, and no clone a single base away is much larger than it. The library was obtained by the immunoSEQ multiplex PCR assay. For the multiplex PCR, a mixture combining 60 forward primers for TCR Vbeta segments and 13 reverse primers for TCR Jbeta segments was used. A multiplex PCR assay on genomic DNA amplified the CDR3 region of rearranged TCR beta genes. The amplified TCR beta libraries were sequenced on the Illumina HiSeq System as 87-base-pair reads. The study's processing was this. A later analysis tallied approximately 87 million unique TCR beta chains across the 640 or so repertoires, and some 10 million of those chains were shared by two or more donors. Raw reads were error-corrected and collapsed into unique sequences with a nearest-neighbor algorithm that merged closely related sequences to remove PCR and sequencing errors. V, D and J gene segments were assigned by aligning CDR3 sequences to IMGT reference sequences. For a sequence to be retained, at least a six-nucleotide match to both a V gene segment and a J gene segment was required. Rearrangements were called productive when the CDR3 lacked stop codons and stayed in frame with V and J; all others were non-productive. CDR3 was defined by IMGT convention, running from the second conserved V-encoded cysteine to the conserved J-encoded phenylalanine. The earlier analysis of 587 of the donors excluded sequences that lacked an unambiguous match to a single V gene segment. In an earlier analysis of roughly 500 of the donors, V segments were called functional above 56.7% productive rearrangements and were called segregating when the between-donor standard deviation exceeded 5%. A statistical classification framework was built for diagnosing cytomegalovirus status from the catalog of TCR beta chain sequences. V and J gene assignment, in a later analysis, came from comparing TCR nucleotide sequences with IMGT/GENE-DB human TR gene sequences. A later analysis assigned CDR3 sequences and most-parsimonious VDJ recombination scenarios with the TCRdist pipeline. In a later analysis, each TCR beta chain was defined by its CDR3 amino acid sequence together with its V-gene family, and reads without a unique V-gene family were excluded. A later analysis removed nearly 600 highly shared, low-generation-probability nucleotide sequences to deal with suspected cross-contamination and a sequencing artifact. For each public chain, a later analysis derived a clonal expansion index from normalized ranks of inferred template counts within each repertoire. Generation probabilities in a later analysis came from a VDJ recombination model fitted to out-of-frame rearrangements, and those results were checked against IGoR. A later analysis scored TCR-TCR, TCR-HLA and TCR-CMV co-occurrence with hypergeometric tests, applying a repertoire-size bias correction to TCR pairs. A later analysis estimated false discovery rates by permuting HLA or CMV assignments 20 times. In a later analysis, co-occurring TCRs were grouped using DBSCAN, and TCRdist sequence similarity was added for clustering within HLA-allele-positive subsets. Repertoires with fewer than 30,000 or more than 120,000 public chains were left out of co-occurrence clustering, as were several repertoires with anomalous nucleotide sharing. TCRdb obtained this table from immuneACCESS and retained in-frame rearrangements with V and J assigned. These tables miss some clones; where compared with another copy, unresolved V genes account for less than half of the shortfall, and the remainder is unexplained. Clonal size and the V and J genes are those of that table, whereas D and trimming came from the DNA. Here the sample has some 95,000 clones; approximately 71% occur a single time. The top ten clones comprise more than 15% of the sample.

The sequence links TRBV4-1 to TRBJ1-1; TRBD1 is perhaps the D gene, given 6 matching bases. The sample was PBMCs. This TCR derives from a woman aged 18-29 years in good health and CMV-seropositive. The CDR3 has the sequence CASSQGAGAYTEAFF. Here is the DNA: TGCGCCAGCAGCCAAGGGGCGGGGGCCTACACTGAAGCTTTCTTT.